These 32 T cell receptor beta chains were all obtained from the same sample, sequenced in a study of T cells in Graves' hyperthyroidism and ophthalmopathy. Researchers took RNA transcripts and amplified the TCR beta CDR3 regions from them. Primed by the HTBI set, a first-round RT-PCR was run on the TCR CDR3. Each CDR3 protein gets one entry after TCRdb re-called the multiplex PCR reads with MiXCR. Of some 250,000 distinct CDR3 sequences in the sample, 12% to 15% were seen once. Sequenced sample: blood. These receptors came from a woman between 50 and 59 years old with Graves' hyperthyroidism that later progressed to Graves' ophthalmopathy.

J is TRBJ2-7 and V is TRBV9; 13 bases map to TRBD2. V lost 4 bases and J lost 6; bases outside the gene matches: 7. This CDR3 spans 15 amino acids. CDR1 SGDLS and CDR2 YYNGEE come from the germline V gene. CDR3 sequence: CASSYTSGRGGEQYF. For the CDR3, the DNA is TGTGCCAGCAGCTATACTAGCGGGAGGGGGGGCGAGCAGTACTTC.

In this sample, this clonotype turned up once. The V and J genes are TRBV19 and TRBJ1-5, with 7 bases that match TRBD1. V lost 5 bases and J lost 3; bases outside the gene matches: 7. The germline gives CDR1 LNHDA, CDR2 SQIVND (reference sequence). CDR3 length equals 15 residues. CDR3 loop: CASSPQGDHNQPQHF. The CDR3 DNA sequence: TGTGCCAGTAGTCCGCAGGGGGATCACAATCAGCCCCAGCATTTT.

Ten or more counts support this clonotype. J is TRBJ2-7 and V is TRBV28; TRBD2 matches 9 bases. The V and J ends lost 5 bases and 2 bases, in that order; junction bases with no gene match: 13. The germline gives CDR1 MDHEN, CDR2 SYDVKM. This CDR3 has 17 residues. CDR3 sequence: CASSRTAGGPQAYEQYF. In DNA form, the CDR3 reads TGTGCCAGCAGTAGGACTGCGGGAGGGCCTCAGGCCTACGAGCAGTACTTC.

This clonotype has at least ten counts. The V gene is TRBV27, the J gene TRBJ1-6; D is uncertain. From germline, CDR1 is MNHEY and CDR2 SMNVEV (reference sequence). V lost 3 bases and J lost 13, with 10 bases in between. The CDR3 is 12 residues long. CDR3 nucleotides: TGTGCCAGCAGTTTGTTGGGCAGTCCCCTCCACTTT. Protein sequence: CASSLLGSPLHF.

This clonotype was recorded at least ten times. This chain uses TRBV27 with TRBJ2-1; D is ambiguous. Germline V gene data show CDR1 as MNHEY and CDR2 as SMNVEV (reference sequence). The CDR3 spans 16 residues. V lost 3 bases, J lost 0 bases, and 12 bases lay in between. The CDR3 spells CASSFSGQASYNEQFF. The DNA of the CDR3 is TGTGCCAGCAGTTTTTCTGGCCAGGCCTCCTACAATGAGCAGTTCTTC.

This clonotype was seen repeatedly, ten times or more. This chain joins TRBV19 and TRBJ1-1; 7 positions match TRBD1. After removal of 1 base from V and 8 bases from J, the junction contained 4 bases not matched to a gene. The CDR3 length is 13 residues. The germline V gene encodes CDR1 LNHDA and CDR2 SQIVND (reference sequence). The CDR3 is CASSIGQGGEAFF. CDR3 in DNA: TGTGCCAGTAGTATAGGACAGGGAGGAGAAGCTTTCTTT.

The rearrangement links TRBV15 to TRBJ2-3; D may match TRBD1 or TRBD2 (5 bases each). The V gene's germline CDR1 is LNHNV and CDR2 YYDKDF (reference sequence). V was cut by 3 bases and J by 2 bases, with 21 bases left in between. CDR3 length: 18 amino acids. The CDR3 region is CATSSNVLFGAYTDTQYF. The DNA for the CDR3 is TGTGCCACCAGCAGCAATGTCCTTTTCGGGGCTTACACAGATACGCAGTATTTT.

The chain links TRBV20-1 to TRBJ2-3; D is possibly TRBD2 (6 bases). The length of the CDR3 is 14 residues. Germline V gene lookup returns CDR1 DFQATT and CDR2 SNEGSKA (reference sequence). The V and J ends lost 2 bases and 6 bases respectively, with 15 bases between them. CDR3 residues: CSARLPGGKDTQYF. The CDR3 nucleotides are TGCAGTGCTAGACTTCCGGGCGGGAAGGATACGCAGTATTTT.

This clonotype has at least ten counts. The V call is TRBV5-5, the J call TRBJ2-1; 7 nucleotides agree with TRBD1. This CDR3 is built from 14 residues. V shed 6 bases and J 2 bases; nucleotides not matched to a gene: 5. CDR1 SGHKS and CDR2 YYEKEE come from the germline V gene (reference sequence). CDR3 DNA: TGTGCCAGCAACCTAGACAGGGCCTACAATGAGCAGTTCTTC. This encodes CASNLDRAYNEQFF. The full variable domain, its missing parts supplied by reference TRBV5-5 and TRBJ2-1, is DAGVTQSPTHLIKTRGQQVTLRCSPISGHKSVSWYQQVLGQGPQFIFQYYEKEERGRGNFPDRFSARQFPNYSSELNVNALLLGDSALYLCASNLDRAYNEQFFGPGTRLTVL.

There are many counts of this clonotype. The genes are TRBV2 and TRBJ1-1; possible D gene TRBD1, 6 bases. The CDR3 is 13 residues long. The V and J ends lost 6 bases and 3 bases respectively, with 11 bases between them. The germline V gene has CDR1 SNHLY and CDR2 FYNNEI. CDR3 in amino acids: CASRDSPDTEAFF. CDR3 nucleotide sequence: TGTGCCAGCAGGGACAGCCCGGACACTGAAGCTTTCTTT.

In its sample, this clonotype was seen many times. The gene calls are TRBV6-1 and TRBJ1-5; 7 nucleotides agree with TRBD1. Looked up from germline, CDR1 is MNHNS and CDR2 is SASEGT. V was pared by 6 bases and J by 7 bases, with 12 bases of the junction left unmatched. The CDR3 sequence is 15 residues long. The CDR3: CASSGTRQGEQPQHF. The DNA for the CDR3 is TGTGCCAGCAGCGGTACGCGACAGGGAGAGCAGCCCCAGCATTTT.

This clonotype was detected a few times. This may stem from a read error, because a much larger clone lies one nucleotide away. CDR3 in amino acids: CATSVGDSTEAFF. Written as DNA, the CDR3 is TGTGCCACCTCGGTTGGGGACAGCACTGAAGCTTTCTTT. The chain is built from TRBV2 and TRBJ1-1; 7 positions match TRBD1. The germline CDR1 and CDR2 sequences are SNHLY and FYNNEI. This CDR3 is 13 amino acids long. J was trimmed by 4 bases and V by 10 bases; bases with no gene match: 9.

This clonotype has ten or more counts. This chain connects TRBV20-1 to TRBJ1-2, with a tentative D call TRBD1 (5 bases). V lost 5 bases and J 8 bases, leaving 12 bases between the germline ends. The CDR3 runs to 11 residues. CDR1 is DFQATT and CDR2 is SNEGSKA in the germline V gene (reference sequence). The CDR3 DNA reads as TGCAGTGCTGGAGGATCAGGGGGCTACACCTTC. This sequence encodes CSAGGSGGYTF.

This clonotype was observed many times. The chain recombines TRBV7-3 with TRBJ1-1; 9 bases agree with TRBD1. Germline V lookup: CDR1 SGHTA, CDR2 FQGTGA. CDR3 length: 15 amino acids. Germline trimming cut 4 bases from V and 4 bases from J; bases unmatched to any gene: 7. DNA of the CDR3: TGTGCCAGCAGCTCCTTAGGACAGGGGTCCACTGAAGCTTTCTTT. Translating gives CASSSLGQGSTEAFF.

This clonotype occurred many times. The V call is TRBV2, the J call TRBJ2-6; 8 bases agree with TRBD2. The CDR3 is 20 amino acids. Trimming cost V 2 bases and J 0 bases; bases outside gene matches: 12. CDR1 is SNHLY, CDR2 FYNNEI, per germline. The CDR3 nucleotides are TGTGCCAGCAGTGAATTTGGGGTAGCGGGATTGGTCTCTGGGGCCAACGTCCTGACTTTC. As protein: CASSEFGVAGLVSGANVLTF. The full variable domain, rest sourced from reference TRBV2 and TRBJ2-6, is EPEVTQTPSHQVTQMGQEVILRCVPISNHLYFYWYRQILGQKVEFLVSFYNNEISEKSEIFDDQFSVERPDGSNFTLKIRSTKLEDSAMYFCASSEFGVAGLVSGANVLTFGAGSRLTVL.

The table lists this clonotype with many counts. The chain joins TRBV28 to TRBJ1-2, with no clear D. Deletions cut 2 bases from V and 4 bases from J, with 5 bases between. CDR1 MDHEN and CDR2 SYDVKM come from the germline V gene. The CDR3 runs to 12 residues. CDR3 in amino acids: CASSLRGYGYTF. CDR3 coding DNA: TGTGCCAGCAGTTTACGCGGCTATGGCTACACCTTC.

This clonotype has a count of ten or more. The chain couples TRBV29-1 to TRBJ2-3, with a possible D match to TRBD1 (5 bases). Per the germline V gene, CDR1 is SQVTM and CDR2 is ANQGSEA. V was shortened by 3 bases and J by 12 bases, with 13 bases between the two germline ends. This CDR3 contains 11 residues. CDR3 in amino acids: CSVDKGALQYF. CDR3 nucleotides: TGCAGCGTTGATAAAGGGGCCCTACAGTATTTT.

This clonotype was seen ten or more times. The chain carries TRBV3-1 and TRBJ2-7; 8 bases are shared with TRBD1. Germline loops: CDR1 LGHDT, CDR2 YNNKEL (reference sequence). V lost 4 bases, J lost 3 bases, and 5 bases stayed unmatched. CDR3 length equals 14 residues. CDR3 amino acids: CASSLSTGVYEQYF. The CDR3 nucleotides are TGTGCCAGCAGCCTTTCGACAGGGGTCTACGAGCAGTACTTC.

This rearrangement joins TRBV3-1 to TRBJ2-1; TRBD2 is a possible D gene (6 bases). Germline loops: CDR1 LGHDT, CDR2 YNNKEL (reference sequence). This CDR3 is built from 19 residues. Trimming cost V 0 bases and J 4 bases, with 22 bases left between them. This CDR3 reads CASSQDLSGPLDYYNEQFF. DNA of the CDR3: TGTGCCAGCAGCCAAGACCTAAGTGGCCCTTTGGACTATTACAATGAGCAGTTCTTC.

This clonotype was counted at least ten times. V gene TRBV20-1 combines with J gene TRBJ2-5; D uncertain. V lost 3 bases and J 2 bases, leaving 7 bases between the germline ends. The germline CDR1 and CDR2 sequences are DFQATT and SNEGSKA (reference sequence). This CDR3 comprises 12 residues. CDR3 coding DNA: TGCAGTGCTAGTGAGCGACAAGAGACCCAGTACTTC. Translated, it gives CSASERQETQYF.

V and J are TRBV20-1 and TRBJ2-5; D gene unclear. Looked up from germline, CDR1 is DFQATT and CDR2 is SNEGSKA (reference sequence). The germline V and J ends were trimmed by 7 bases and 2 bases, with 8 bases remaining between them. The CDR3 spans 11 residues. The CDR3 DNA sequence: TGCAGTGTTCGTTATCAAGAGACCCAGTACTTC. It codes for CSVRYQETQYF.

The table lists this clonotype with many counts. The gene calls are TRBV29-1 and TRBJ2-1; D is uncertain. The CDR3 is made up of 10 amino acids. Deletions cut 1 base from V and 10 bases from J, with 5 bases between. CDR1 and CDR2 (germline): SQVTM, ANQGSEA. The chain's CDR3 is CSVEVGEQFF. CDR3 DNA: TGCAGCGTTGAAGTGGGGGAGCAGTTCTTC.

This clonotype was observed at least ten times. The CDR3 spells CASSLSGLALYSEQFF. CDR3 nucleotide sequence: TGCGCCAGCAGCTTGAGCGGACTAGCGTTATACTCTGAGCAGTTCTTC. The chain has TRBV5-1 and TRBJ2-1; 9 bases map to TRBD2. The CDR3 is made up of 16 amino acids. The germline CDR1 and CDR2 sequences are SGHRS and YFSETQ. Unmatched junction bases numbered 11, after V lost 1 base and J lost 9 bases.

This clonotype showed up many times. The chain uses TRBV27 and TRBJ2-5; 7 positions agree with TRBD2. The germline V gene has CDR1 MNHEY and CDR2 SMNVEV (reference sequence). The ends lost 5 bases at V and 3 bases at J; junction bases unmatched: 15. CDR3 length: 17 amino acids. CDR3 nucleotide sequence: TGTGCCAGCAGTCCCTGGCGTGGGCGGGAGATGGAAGAGACCCAGTACTTC. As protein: CASSPWRGREMEETQYF.

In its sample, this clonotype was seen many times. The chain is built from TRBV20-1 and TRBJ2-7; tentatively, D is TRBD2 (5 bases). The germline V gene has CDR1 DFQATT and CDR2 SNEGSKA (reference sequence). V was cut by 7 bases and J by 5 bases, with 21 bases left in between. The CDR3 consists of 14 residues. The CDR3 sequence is CSGLERTASDEQYF. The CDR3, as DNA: TGCAGTGGCCTTGAGCGGACGGCGTCGGACGAGCAGTACTTC.

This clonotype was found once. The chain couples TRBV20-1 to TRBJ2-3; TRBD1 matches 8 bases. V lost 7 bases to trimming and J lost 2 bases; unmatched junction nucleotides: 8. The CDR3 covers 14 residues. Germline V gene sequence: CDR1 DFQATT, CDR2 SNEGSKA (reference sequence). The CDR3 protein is CSVAQGANTDTQYF. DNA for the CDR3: TGCAGTGTTGCTCAGGGGGCTAACACAGATACGCAGTATTTT.

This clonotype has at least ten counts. The DNA of the CDR3 is TGCGCCAGCAGCCGGGGACAGGAGTACAATGAGCAGTTCTTC. Amino acids: CASSRGQEYNEQFF. The V and J genes are TRBV5-1 and TRBJ2-1; TRBD1 matches at 8 bases. The CDR3 length is 14 residues. V lost 4 bases to trimming and J lost 4 bases; unmatched junction nucleotides: 4. From germline, CDR1 is SGHRS and CDR2 YFSETQ. The complete variable domain, with remaining parts taken from reference TRBV5-1 and TRBJ2-1, reads KAGVTQTPRYLIKTRGQQVTLSCSPISGHRSVSWYQQTPGQGLQFLFEYFSETQRNKGNFPGRFSGRQFSNSRSEMNVSTLELGDSALYLCASSRGQEYNEQFFGPGTRLTVL.

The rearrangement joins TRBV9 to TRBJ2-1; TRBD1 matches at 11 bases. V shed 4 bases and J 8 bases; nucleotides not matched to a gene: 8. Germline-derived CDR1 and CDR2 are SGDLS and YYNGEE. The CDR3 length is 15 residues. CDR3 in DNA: TGTGCCAGCAGCCTTCGGACAGGGGGCGGATATGAGCAGTTCTTC. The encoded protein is CASSLRTGGGYEQFF.

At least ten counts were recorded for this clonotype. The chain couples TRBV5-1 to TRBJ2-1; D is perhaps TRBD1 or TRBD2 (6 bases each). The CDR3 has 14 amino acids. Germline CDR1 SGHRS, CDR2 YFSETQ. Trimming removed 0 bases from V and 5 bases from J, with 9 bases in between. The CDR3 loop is CASSLGRGHNEQFF. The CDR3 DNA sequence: TGCGCCAGCAGCTTGGGACGGGGGCACAATGAGCAGTTCTTC.

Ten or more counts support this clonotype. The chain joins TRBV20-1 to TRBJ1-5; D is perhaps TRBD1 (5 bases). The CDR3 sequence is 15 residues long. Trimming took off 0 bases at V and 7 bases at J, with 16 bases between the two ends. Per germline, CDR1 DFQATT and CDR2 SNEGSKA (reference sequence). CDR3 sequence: CSAREGARVGQPQHF. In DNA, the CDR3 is TGCAGTGCTAGAGAAGGTGCCAGGGTCGGACAGCCCCAGCATTTT.

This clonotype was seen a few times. CDR3: CASSQGSGANTGELFF. CDR3 nucleotides: TGTGCCAGCAGCCAAGGGTCAGGAGCGAACACCGGGGAGCTGTTTTTT. The chain uses TRBV3-1 and TRBJ2-2; no definite D call. The ends were cut back, 1 base at V and 0 bases at J, with 9 bases in the middle. Germline lookup yields CDR1 LGHDT and CDR2 YNNKEL (reference sequence). The CDR3 spans 16 residues.

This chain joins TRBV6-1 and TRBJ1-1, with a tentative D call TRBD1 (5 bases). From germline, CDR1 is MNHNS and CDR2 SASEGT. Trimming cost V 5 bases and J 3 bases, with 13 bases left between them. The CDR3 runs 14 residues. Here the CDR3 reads CASSLDGGDTEAFF. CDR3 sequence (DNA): TGTGCCAGCAGTCTTGACGGGGGAGACACTGAAGCTTTCTTT.